This T cell receptor beta chain was recovered during a study of shared clonotypes between healthy human individuals. Overall study: Donors were a couple of women and a few men aged 18 to 49.

When replicate PCRs were run on sorted subsets, they used 150 to 200 ng DNA, some 30,000 T cell genomes. The table came from immunoSEQ multiplex PCR; TCRdb's copy has only in-frame clones and leaves some out. The sample consists of millions of clones, under 95% of them appearing once. It was CD45RO-negative cells, positively selected for CCR7, that made up naive CD8 cells, with terminally differentiated effector memory CD45RA+ cells excluded. The source is a young man in good health. Some clones in this sample may be carry-over from other donors' samples. Sequenced input: naive CD8+ T cells from PBMCs.

CDR3 sequence: CASSLLVSGGEQFF. Here the CDR3 DNA reads TGTGCCAGCAGTTTATTGGTTAGCGGGGGTGAGCAGTTCTTC. The chain carries TRBV28 and TRBJ2-1; the match to TRBD2 covers 9 bases. The V segment lost 1 base and the J segment 9 bases; nucleotides outside the gene matches: 4. There are 14 residues in the CDR3. Germline V gene data show CDR1 as MDHEN and CDR2 as SYDVKM.